This TCR beta chain was found in a study of cytomegalovirus exposure and HLA in healthy donors (TCRdb year 2017). Regarding the research as a whole: An earlier analysis of fewer than 750 of the donors reported 276 Gb of sequence data and 95 million to 140 million unique TCR beta sequences obtained from about 179 million T cells. A later analysis re-analyzed previously published TCR beta repertoires from roughly 630 donors and added high-resolution HLA genotyping to study TCR occurrence patterns. In an earlier analysis of 587 of the donors, high-throughput TCR beta sequencing was used to judge whether each TCR beta V gene segment behaved as functional or pseudogenic. The genetic ancestry cluster associated with self-reported Caucasian donors included 80% to 90% of the approximately 410 genotyped donors. The study profiled the T cell repertoires of some 610 subjects by immunosequencing and related them to cytomegalovirus serostatus. Donor age, sex, ethnicity and CMV serostatus were compiled alongside the repertoire data. About 330 gigabases of sequencing data and around 85 million unique TCR sequences made up an early release that covered 640 HLA-typed donors. Roughly 5 DR-DQ haplotypes were handled as single units for association and clustering, since linkage in the cohort was strong. All discovery cohort repertoires had been generated on a single sequencing platform. The study aimed to test whether cataloging public T cell receptors could reveal signatures of past pathogen exposure. In addition to the first cohort of approximately 670 subjects, a separate validation cohort of approximately 130 different subjects was used. In a later genetic analysis, genome-wide SNP genotypes for about 55% of the roughly 670 donors were used, and that subset was treated as a discovery cohort. In the later analysis, no new phenotypic data were used to find candidate immune exposures; instead, reliance was placed on TCR beta sequences and their occurrence across donors. Typing coverage differed by locus: A, B, C, DRB1 and DQB1 were typed in about 620-640 donors, DQA1 in 522, DPA1 in roughly 590, and DPB1 in 472. The study combined high-throughput TCR immunosequencing, statistical association of individual TCRs with disease status, and machine learning to predict cytomegalovirus infection status. HLA typing included class I and class II loci at four-digit resolution. Across about 380 genotyped donors of the cohort, an average of about 240,000 unique TCR beta nucleotide sequences per donor were sequenced, and approximately 17% of those sequences were non-productive. What the study reported, not specific to this receptor: A later genetic analysis reported fewer N-insertions in productive TCRs among donors in an Asian-associated ancestry cluster than the approximately 700-donor mean. In a later analysis, HLA-associated TCR beta chains were found to be more clonally expanded and to have lower generation probabilities than equally common non-associated chains. Several of the top co-occurrence clusters appeared to be linked to parvovirus B19, influenza, CMV and Epstein-Barr virus, according to a later analysis. This cohort had only TCR beta chains sequenced, and the lack of alpha or paired-chain data limited which features could be detected. For the cohort, immune exposure information was limited to CMV serostatus. In vitro tests confirmed that a few of the cytomegalovirus-associated TCR beta chains recognize cytomegalovirus antigens. Some IMGT-functional V segments, including TRBV6-2 and TRBV6-3, could not be told apart with the 87-base-pair reads, so those segments were excluded. The authors suggested that the approach could potentially be extended to other disease states and immunological phenotypes. The earlier analysis of a few hundred of the donors excluded some 16 rarely observed V segments, including chromosome 9 orphons, because counts were too low. Most TCR sequences were seen in very few donors, while some public TCRs were found in many individuals. Most CMV-associated TCR beta chains appeared to be HLA-restricted in a later analysis, and the HLA associations seemed to be driven largely by CMV exposure. The classifier was reported to diagnose cytomegalovirus status with high specificity and sensitivity in both the original cohort and the validation cohort. In a later analysis, the rate of TCR association differed among HLA loci, with DRB1 alleles having the most associated TCRs and HLA-C alleles having the fewest. The study gave a list of about 150 TCR beta chains associated with cytomegalovirus. An association between a missense DCLRE1C variant and V-gene and J-gene trimming of TCR beta chains was found in a later genetic analysis and replicated in an independent cohort. When HLA alleles, especially DR and DQ, strongly co-occurred, attributing TCR associations to individual alleles was difficult. An earlier analysis of approximately 530 of the donors showed that most TCR beta V segments appeared in productive rearrangements either about 87% or about 30% of the time, which broadly matched IMGT annotations. At a false discovery rate of 0.05, a later analysis linked 16,000 or so TCR beta sequences to specific HLA alleles. A further reported finding was that TCR beta sequences accurately predicted the HLA-A and HLA-B alleles for most subjects in the first cohort. Correlated functional status among segregating V segments might reflect linkage disequilibrium, but an unknown experimental factor could not be ruled out. Roughly uniform sequencing depth across donors was assumed in presence/absence analyses, although this assumption may not hold. A cluster of highly shared sequence variants was judged likely to represent a technical artifact of the sequencing pipeline. Because some donors lacked HLA typing at each locus, the association tests relied only on the typed subset.

Library preparation was by the immunoSEQ multiplex PCR assay. For the multiplex PCR, a mixture combining 60 forward primers for TCR Vbeta segments and 13 reverse primers for TCR Jbeta segments was used. A multiplex PCR assay on genomic DNA amplified the CDR3 region of rearranged TCR beta genes. Amplified TCR beta libraries were sequenced as 87-base-pair reads on the Illumina HiSeq System. On the study's bioinformatics: Across the roughly 600 repertoires, a later analysis counted around 80 million unique TCR beta chains, around 11 million of which were shared by at least two donors. Raw reads were error-corrected and collapsed into unique sequences with a nearest-neighbor algorithm that merged closely related sequences to remove PCR and sequencing errors. To assign V, D and J gene segments, CDR3 sequences were aligned to IMGT reference sequences. For a sequence to be retained, a match of at least six nucleotides was required to both a V gene segment and a J gene segment. Rearrangements were called productive when the CDR3 lacked stop codons and stayed in frame with V and J; all others were non-productive. Following IMGT convention, CDR3 was defined as the stretch from the second conserved V-encoded cysteine to the conserved J-encoded phenylalanine. Sequences without an unambiguous match to a single V gene segment were excluded from the earlier analysis of approximately 600 of the donors. In an earlier analysis of almost 600 of the donors, a V segment was called functional when productive rearrangements were above 56.7%, and segregating when the standard deviation between donors exceeded 5%. A statistical classification framework was built for diagnosing cytomegalovirus status from the catalog of TCR beta chain sequences. In a later analysis, V and J genes were assigned by comparing TCR nucleotide sequences against IMGT/GENE-DB human TR gene sequences. A later analysis assigned CDR3 sequences and most-parsimonious VDJ recombination scenarios with the TCRdist pipeline. A later analysis defined each TCR beta chain by its CDR3 amino acid sequence plus V-gene family, and excluded reads lacking a unique V-gene family. To address suspected cross-contamination and a sequencing artifact, a later analysis removed 450 to 700 highly shared, low-generation-probability nucleotide sequences. For each public chain, a later analysis derived a clonal expansion index from normalized ranks of inferred template counts within each repertoire. In a later analysis, generation probabilities were computed using a VDJ recombination model fitted to out-of-frame rearrangements, and the results were checked against IGoR. A later analysis scored TCR-TCR, TCR-HLA and TCR-CMV co-occurrence with hypergeometric tests, applying a repertoire-size bias correction to TCR pairs. To estimate false discovery rates, a later analysis permuted the HLA or CMV assignments 20 times. In a later analysis, co-occurring TCRs were grouped using DBSCAN, and TCRdist sequence similarity was added for clustering within HLA-allele-positive subsets. Repertoires with fewer than 30,000 or more than 120,000 public chains were left out of co-occurrence clustering, as were four to six repertoires with anomalous nucleotide sharing. The table comes from immuneACCESS by way of TCRdb, which keeps in-frame sequences with V and J called. Part of the clones is missing from these tables; in studies checked, under half for an unresolved V gene and the rest for unknown reasons. V and J calls plus clone size are reproduced from that table; the DNA served to infer D and trimming. This sample lists some 150,000 clones; 71% were detected once. 2.8% of the sample rests with the top ten.

Between the V and J ends, shortened by 3 bases and 0 bases respectively, the junction contains 12 bases. From cysteine to phenylalanine, the CDR3 is 15 amino acids long. Here the CDR3 DNA is all that survives: 45 bases in frame from base 1. From a lookup of the germline V gene, CDR1 and CDR2 are SGHRS and YFSETQ. About this clone: Which antigen it targets is not known. No base quality information exists; no much larger clone differs at one position.

In total, over 600 healthy bone marrow donors made up the cohort. At the time of sampling, every cohort member was nominally healthy, though immune exposures that went unrecorded were likely present. The donor was CMV seronegative and belonged to the group of over 350 seronegative cohort members. Each donor provided a peripheral blood sample, and peripheral blood mononuclear cells were used for TCR beta sequencing. Genomic DNA extraction from the blood cell samples was performed with the Qiagen DNeasy Blood Extraction Kit. The V and J genes are TRBV5-1 and TRBJ1-1; perhaps TRBD1 is the D gene, with 5 bases matching. The clonotype was recovered from a woman aged 25-40 years in good health and CMV-seronegative. Material for sequencing was PBMCs. The sequence in DNA is TGCGCCAGCAGCTGGGAGGGCAGGGTGAACACTGAAGCTTTCTTT. Its product reads: CASSWEGRVNTEAFF.